This record covers a single TCR beta chain. As yet, its antigen is unknown. Germline V CDR1 and CDR2: SGHAT, FQNNGV. The CDR3 is made up of 15 amino acids. With ipilimumab providing CTLA-4 blockade, focal radiation was administered to patients who had chemo-refractory metastatic non-small-cell lung cancer. The assay was immunoSEQ multiplex PCR, and TCRdb's table has in-frame clones only and misses some. The sample includes 80,000 or so clones, less than 85% seen only once; the top ten take 0.79%. This specimen belongs to a study of radiotherapy plus CTLA-4 blockade in lung cancer. Study at large: The study recorded objective responses in around a sixth of patients and disease control in around 33%.

The study, taken as a whole, reports: With interferon-beta, early dynamics of blood T cell clones were reported to best predict response.

The sequencing here drew on peripheral blood, taken from a patient treated with radiotherapy plus ipilimumab. The sequence was collected from a human donor with non-small cell lung cancer who had stable disease on radiotherapy plus ipilimumab. The gene calls are TRBV11-2 and TRBJ2-5, with a weak D call TRBD1 (5 bases). With the DNA end fitting TRBJ2-7 better, the J assignment may be wrong. The CDR3 reads CASSLYAGPTYEQYF. The CDR3 nucleotides read TGTGCCAGCAGCTTATACGCAGGGCCTACCTACGAGCAGTACTTC.